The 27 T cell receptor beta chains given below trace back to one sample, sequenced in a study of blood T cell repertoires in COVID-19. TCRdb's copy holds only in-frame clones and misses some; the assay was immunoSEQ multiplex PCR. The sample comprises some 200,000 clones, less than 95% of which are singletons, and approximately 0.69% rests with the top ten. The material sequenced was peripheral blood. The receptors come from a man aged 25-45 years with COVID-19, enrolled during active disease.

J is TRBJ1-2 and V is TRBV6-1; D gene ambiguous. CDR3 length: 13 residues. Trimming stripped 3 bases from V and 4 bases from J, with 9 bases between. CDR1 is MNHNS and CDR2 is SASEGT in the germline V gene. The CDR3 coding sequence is TGTGCCAGCAGTGACCCCCAGGTCTATGGCTACACCTTC. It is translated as CASSDPQVYGYTF.

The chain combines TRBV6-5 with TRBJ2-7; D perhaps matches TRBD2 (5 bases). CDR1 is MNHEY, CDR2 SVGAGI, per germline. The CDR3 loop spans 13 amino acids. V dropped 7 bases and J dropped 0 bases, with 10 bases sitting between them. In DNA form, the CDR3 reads TGTGCCAGCATTTCGGGGATCTCCTACGAGCAGTACTTC. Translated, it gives CASISGISYEQYF.

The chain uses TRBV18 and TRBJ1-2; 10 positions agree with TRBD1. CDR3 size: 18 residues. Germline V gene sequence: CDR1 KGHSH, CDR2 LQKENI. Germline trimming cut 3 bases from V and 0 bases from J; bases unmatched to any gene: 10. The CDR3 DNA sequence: TGTGCCAGCTCACCCGTGACAGGGGGCGCCCCTGCTAACTATGGCTACACCTTC. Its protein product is CASSPVTGGAPANYGYTF.

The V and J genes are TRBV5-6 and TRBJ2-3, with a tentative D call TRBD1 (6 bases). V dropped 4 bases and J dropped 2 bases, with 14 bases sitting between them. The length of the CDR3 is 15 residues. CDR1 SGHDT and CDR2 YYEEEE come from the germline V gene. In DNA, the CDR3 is TGTGCCAGCAGCCCCAGGGGACGGCACACAGATACGCAGTATTTT. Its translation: CASSPRGRHTDTQYF. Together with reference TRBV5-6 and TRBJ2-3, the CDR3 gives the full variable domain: DAGVTQSPTHLIKTRGQQVTLRCSPKSGHDTVSWYQQALGQGPQFIFQYYEEEERQRGNFPDRFSGHQFPNYSSELNVNALLLGDSALYLCASSPRGRHTDTQYFGPGTRLTVL.

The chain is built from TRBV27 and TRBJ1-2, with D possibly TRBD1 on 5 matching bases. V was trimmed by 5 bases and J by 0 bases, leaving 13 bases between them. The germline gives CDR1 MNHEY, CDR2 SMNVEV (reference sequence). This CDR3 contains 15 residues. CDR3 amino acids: CASSPRQTPNYGYTF. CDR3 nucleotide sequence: TGTGCCAGCAGTCCACGACAGACGCCTAACTATGGCTACACCTTC.

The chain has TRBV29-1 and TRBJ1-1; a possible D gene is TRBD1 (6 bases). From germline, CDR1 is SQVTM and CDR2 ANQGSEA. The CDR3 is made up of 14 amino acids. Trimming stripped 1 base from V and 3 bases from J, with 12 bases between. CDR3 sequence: CSVEAQGPYTEAFF. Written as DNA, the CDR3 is TGCAGCGTTGAAGCCCAGGGGCCTTACACTGAAGCTTTCTTT.

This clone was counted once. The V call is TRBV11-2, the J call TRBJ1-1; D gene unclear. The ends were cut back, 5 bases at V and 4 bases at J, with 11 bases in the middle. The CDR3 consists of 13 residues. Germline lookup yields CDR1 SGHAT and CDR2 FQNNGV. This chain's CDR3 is CASSLIEGTEAFF. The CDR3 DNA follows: TGTGCCAGCAGCCTAATCGAGGGCACTGAAGCTTTCTTT. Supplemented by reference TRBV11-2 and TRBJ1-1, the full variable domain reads EAGVAQSPRYKIIEKRQSVAFWCNPISGHATLYWYQQILGQGPKLLIQFQNNGVVDDSQLPKDRFSAERLKGVDSTLKIQPAKLEDSAVYLCASSLIEGTEAFFGQGTRLTVV.

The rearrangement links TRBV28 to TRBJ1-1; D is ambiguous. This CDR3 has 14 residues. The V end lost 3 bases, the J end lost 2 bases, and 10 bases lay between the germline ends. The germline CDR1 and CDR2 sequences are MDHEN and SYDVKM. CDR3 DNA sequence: TGTGCCAGCAGTTTCAACGGGGTTAACACTGAAGCTTTCTTT. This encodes CASSFNGVNTEAFF.

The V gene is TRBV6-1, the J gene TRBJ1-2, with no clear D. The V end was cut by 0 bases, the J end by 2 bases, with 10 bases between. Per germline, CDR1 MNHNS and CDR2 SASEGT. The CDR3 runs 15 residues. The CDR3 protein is CASSEAVLQNYGYTF. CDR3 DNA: TGTGCCAGCAGTGAAGCGGTATTACAGAACTATGGCTACACCTTC.

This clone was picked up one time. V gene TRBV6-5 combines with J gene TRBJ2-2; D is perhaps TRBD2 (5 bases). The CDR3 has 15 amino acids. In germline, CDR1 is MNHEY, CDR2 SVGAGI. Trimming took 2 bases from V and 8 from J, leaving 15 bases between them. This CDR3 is CASSYRRQAAGELFF. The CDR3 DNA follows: TGTGCCAGCAGTTACCGTCGGCAAGCGGCTGGGGAGCTGTTTTTT.

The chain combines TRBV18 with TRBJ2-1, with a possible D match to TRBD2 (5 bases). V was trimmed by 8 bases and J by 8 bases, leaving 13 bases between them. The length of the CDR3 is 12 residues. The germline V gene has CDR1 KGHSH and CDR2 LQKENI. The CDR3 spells CASRPRGYEQFF. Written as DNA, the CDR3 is TGTGCCAGCCGTCCCCGGGGTTATGAGCAGTTCTTC.

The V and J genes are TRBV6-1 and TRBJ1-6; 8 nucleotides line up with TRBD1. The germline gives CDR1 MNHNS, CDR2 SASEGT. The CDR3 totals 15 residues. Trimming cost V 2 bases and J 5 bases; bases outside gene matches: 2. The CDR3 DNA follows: TGTGCCAGCAGTGAACAGGGGGCTAATAATTCACCCCTCCACTTT. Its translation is CASSEQGANNSPLHF.

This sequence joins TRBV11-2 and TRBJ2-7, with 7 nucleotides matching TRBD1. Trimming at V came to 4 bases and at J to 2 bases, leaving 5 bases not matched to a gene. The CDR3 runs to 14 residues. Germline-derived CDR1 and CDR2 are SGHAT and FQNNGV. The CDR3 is CASSSLTGPYEQYF. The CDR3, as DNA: TGTGCCAGCAGCTCGTTGACAGGGCCCTACGAGCAGTACTTC.

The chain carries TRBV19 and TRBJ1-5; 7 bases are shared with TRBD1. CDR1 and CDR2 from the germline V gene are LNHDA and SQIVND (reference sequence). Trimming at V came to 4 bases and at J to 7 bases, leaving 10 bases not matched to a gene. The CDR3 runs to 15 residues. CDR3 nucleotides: TGTGCCAGTAGTACCAGACAGGGAGGTTTGCAGCCCCAGCATTTT. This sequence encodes CASSTRQGGLQPQHF.

This CDR3 is CARSLGGPPYEQYF. The CDR3 coding sequence is TGTGCCAGAAGCTTAGGAGGACCTCCTTACGAGCAGTACTTC. This rearrangement joins TRBV5-3 to TRBJ2-7, with D tentatively TRBD2 (5 bases). TRBV5-3 is classed as an ORF, of uncertain function. V was clipped by 2 bases and J by 4 bases, with 13 bases between them. The CDR3 totals 14 residues.

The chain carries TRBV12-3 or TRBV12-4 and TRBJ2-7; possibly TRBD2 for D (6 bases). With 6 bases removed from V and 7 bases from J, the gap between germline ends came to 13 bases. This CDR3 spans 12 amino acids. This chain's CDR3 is CASRARRGEQYF. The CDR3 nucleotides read TGTGCCAGCAGAGCCCGCCGGGGGGAGCAGTACTTC.

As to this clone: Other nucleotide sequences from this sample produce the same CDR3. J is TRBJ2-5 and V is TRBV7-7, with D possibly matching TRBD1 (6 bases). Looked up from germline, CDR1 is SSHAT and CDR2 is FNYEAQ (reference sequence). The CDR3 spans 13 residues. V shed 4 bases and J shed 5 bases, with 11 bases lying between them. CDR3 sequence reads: CASSSDSQETQYF. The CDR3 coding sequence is TGTGCCAGCAGCTCGGACAGCCAGGAGACCCAGTACTTC.

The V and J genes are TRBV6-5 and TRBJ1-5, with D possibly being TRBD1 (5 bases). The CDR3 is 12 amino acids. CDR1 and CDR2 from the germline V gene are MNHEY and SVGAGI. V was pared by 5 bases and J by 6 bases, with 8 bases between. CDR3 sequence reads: CASSTGGQPQHF. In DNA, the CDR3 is TGTGCCAGCAGTACGGGGGGTCAGCCCCAGCATTTT.

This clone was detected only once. The CDR3 coding sequence is TGTGCCAGCAGTACCCTCAGGGGACGTACTGAAGCTTTCTTT. Amino acid sequence: CASSTLRGRTEAFF. V is TRBV6-2 or TRBV6-3 and J is TRBJ1-1, with D possibly being TRBD1 (6 bases). Germline-derived CDR1 and CDR2 are MNHEY and SVGEGT. The CDR3 totals 14 residues. Trimming left V 5 bases short and J 5 bases short, with 15 bases between.

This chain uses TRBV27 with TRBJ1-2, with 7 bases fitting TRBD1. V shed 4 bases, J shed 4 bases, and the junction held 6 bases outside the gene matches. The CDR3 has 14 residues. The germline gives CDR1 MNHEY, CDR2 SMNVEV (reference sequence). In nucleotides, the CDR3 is TGTGCCAGCAGTTCTGACAGGGTCCCCTATGGCTACACCTTC. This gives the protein CASSSDRVPYGYTF.

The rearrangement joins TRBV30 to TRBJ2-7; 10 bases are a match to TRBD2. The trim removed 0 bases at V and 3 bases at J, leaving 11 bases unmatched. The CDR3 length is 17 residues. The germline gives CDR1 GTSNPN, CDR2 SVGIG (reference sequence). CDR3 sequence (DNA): TGTGCCTGGAGTGTACGAGTTACTAGCGGGGACCGCTACGAGCAGTACTTC. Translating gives CAWSVRVTSGDRYEQYF.

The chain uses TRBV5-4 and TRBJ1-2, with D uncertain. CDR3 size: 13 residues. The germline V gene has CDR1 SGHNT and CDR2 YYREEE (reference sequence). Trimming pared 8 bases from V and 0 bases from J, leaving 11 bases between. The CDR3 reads CARNPGANYGYTF. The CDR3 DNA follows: TGTGCCAGGAACCCAGGCGCTAACTATGGCTACACCTTC.

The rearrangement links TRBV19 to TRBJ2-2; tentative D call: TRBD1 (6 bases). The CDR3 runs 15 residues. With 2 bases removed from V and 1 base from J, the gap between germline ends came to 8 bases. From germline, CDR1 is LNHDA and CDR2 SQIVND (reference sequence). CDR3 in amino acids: CASSIPQGNTGELFF. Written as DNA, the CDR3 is TGTGCCAGTAGTATACCACAGGGGAACACCGGGGAGCTGTTTTTT.

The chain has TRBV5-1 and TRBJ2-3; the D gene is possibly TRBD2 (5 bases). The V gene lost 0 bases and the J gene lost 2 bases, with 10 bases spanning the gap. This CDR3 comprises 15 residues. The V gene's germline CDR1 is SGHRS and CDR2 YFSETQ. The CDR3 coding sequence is TGCGCCAGCAGCTTGGGACTACAAAACACAGATACGCAGTATTTT. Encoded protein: CASSLGLQNTDTQYF.

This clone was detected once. The CDR3 DNA reads as TGTGCCAGCAGCTTGGAAGGGGTGGAAGCTTTCTTT. This codes for CASSLEGVEAFF. This chain uses TRBV5-5 with TRBJ1-1; a weak D match, TRBD1 (5 bases). This CDR3 is built from 12 residues. CDR1 is SGHKS, CDR2 YYEKEE, per germline (reference sequence). The V and J ends lost 0 bases and 8 bases respectively, with 8 bases between them.

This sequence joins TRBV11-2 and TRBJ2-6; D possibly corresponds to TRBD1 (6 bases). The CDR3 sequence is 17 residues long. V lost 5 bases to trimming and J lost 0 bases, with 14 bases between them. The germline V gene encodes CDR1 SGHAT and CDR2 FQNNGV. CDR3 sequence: CASSLDRTLSGANVLTF. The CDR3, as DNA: TGTGCCAGCAGCCTCGACAGGACCCTCTCTGGGGCCAACGTCCTGACTTTC. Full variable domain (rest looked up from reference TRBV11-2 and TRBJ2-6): EAGVAQSPRYKIIEKRQSVAFWCNPISGHATLYWYQQILGQGPKLLIQFQNNGVVDDSQLPKDRFSAERLKGVDSTLKIQPAKLEDSAVYLCASSLDRTLSGANVLTFGAGSRLTVL.

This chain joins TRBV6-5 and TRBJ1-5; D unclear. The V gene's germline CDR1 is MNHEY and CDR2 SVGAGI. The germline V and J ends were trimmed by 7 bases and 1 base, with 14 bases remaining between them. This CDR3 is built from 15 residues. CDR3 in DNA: TGTGCCAGCATTAGGAGCTTCTTGAGCAATCAGCCCCAGCATTTT. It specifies CASIRSFLSNQPQHF.